This T cell receptor beta chain was identified during a study of beta chain features in type 1 diabetes. The whole isolated RNA underwent reverse transcription, so sequencing captured expressed TCRB transcripts. Repertoires were generated with immunoSEQ multiplex PCR, while TCRdb's copy carries only in-frame clones and drops some. The table shows some 350,000 clones, with 9.6% occurring only once. About 120 mL of blood, on average, came from one heparinised draw per donor. Central memory, naive, regulatory and stem cell-like memory CD4+ cells were sorted by CD45RO/CCR7/CD25/CD127/CD95/CD27. Study observations and caveats: The naive, central memory and Treg TCRB repertoires showed an apparent similarity that was greater among patients than among healthy donors. TCRB CDR3s from Type 1 diabetes patients were moderately but significantly shorter in all four CD4+ subsets.

As concerns this clone: Its antigen is currently unknown.

The specimen was central memory CD4+ T cells from blood. The source is a man under 40 with type 1 diabetes.

The CDR3 is CASSESLGLAGQETQYF. CDR3 sequence (DNA): TGCGCCAGCAGTGAGTCGTTGGGACTAGCGGGTCAAGAGACCCAGTACTTC. The chain combines TRBV10-1 with TRBJ2-5, with 12 bases that match TRBD2. The CDR3 loop spans 17 amino acids. The V gene end was trimmed by 0 bases and the J gene end by 2 bases; junction bases not matched to a gene: 4. CDR1 is WNHNN, CDR2 SYGVQD, per germline (reference sequence).